These 23 T cell receptor beta chains originate from one sample sequenced in a study of PD-L1 blockade in urothelial cancer. TCRdb's copy holds only in-frame clones and misses some; the assay was immunoSEQ multiplex PCR. The repertoire holds more than 45,000 clones, with more than 65% as singletons. Here the sequenced sample was PBMCs, taken around atezolizumab (anti-PD-L1) treatment. The receptors originated from an older man with urothelial cancer.

This chain connects TRBV27 to TRBJ2-3, with D perhaps matching TRBD1 (5 bases). The germline V gene has CDR1 MNHEY and CDR2 SMNVEV (reference sequence). Trimming removed 5 bases at V and 4 bases at J, with 16 bases between. The CDR3 is 15 residues long. Here the CDR3 DNA reads TGTGCCAGCAGTCCTGGTCAGGGTATCCCAGATACGCAGTATTTT. Translating it yields CASSPGQGIPDTQYF.

The J gene is TRBJ1-3, the V gene TRBV7-9, with D hard to call. V gave up 2 bases and J gave up 2 bases, with 7 bases separating them. Germline loops: CDR1 SEHNR, CDR2 FQNEAQ (reference sequence). The CDR3 spans 14 residues. CDR3 sequence (DNA): TGTGCCAGCAGCTTATTAGTAACTGGAAACACCATATATTTT. It encodes CASSLLVTGNTIYF. Full variable domain (missing parts from reference TRBV7-9 and TRBJ1-3): DTGVSQNPRHKITKRGQNVTFRCDPISEHNRLYWYRQTLGQGPEFLTYFQNEAQLEKSRLLSDRFSAERPKGSFSTLEIQRTEQGDSAMYLCASSLLVTGNTIYFGEGSWLTVV.

The chain recombines TRBV2 with TRBJ1-3, with TRBD1 as a possible D gene (5 bases). CDR1 SNHLY and CDR2 FYNNEI come from the germline V gene. The CDR3 is 14 residues long. V gave up 4 bases and J gave up 4 bases, with 11 bases separating them. The CDR3 reads CASSVGGSGNTIYF. The CDR3 bases are TGTGCCAGCAGTGTCGGGGGATCCGGAAACACCATATATTTT.

This sequence joins TRBV28 and TRBJ2-7; possible D gene TRBD1, 6 bases. V lost 5 bases and J lost 3, with 17 bases in between. The CDR3 is 15 amino acids. Germline CDR1 is MDHEN and CDR2 is SYDVKM. The CDR3 sequence: CASSPPGTPLYEQYF. CDR3 DNA: TGTGCCAGCAGTCCCCCCGGGACACCCCTCTACGAGCAGTACTTC.

The chain joins TRBV19 to TRBJ2-1; 8 bases align to TRBD2. Germline V gene lookup returns CDR1 LNHDA and CDR2 SQIVND (reference sequence). With V trimmed by 3 bases and J by 8 bases, 0 bases remained unmatched. The CDR3 sequence is 12 residues long. In nucleotides, the CDR3 is TGTGCCAGTAGTATGCGGGAGGATGAGCAGTTCTTC. Translated, it gives CASSMREDEQFF.

The chain is built from TRBV2 and TRBJ2-3; possibly TRBD2 for D (5 bases). Between the trimmed V and J ends, which lost 3 bases and 0 bases, there was a span of 10 bases. The length of the CDR3 is 15 residues. Germline CDR1 reads SNHLY; CDR2 reads FYNNEI. The CDR3 spells CASSEVRTSTDTQYF. Here the CDR3 DNA reads TGTGCCAGCAGTGAGGTTCGGACTAGCACAGATACGCAGTATTTT.

The gene calls are TRBV5-5 and TRBJ1-4; a possible D gene is TRBD1 (6 bases). V lost 0 bases, J lost 8 bases, and 17 bases lay in between. The CDR3 has 16 amino acids. Germline V gene sequence: CDR1 SGHKS, CDR2 YYEKEE (reference sequence). The CDR3 region has the DNA TGTGCCAGCAGCTTGGATTGGTCAGGGGCATCGGAAAAACTGTTTTTT. Protein sequence: CASSLDWSGASEKLFF.

V and J are TRBV15 and TRBJ1-5; D gene ambiguous. The V end was cut by 0 bases, the J end by 2 bases, with 11 bases between. CDR3 size: 16 residues. Germline V gene lookup returns CDR1 LNHNV and CDR2 YYDKDF (reference sequence). The CDR3 DNA follows: TGTGCCACCAGCAGAGATTTAAGAACAGGCAATCAGCCCCAGCATTTT. It yields the protein CATSRDLRTGNQPQHF.

The V gene is TRBV2, the J gene TRBJ1-5, with no clear D. The CDR3 is 15 amino acids. V lost 3 bases, J lost 0 bases, and 9 bases lay in between. Germline V gene data show CDR1 as SNHLY and CDR2 as FYNNEI. Here the CDR3 reads CASSEAGYSNQPQHF. CDR3 DNA: TGTGCCAGCAGTGAGGCGGGGTATAGCAATCAGCCCCAGCATTTT.

This clone appeared a single time. DNA for the CDR3: TGTGCCAGTACCAACCGGAACAGGGGCGGGTATGGCTACACCTTC. Its protein product is CASTNRNRGGYGYTF. This chain joins TRBV19 and TRBJ1-2; TRBD1 agrees at 7 bases. V was pared by 7 bases and J by 5 bases, with 13 bases of the junction left unmatched. The CDR3 is made up of 15 amino acids. Germline lookup yields CDR1 LNHDA and CDR2 SQIVND (reference sequence).

The V gene is TRBV7-4, the J gene TRBJ2-7; the D gene is possibly TRBD2 (5 bases). Germline CDR1 reads SGHVT; CDR2 reads SQSDAQ. Deletions cut 4 bases from V and 5 bases from J, with 15 bases between. CDR3 length: 14 amino acids. As DNA, the CDR3 is TGTGCCAGCAGCTGCGACCCGTCCGGGGACGAGCAGTACTTC. Amino acids: CASSCDPSGDEQYF. Using reference TRBV7-4 and TRBJ2-7 for the parts outside the CDR3, the full variable domain is GAGVSQSPRYKVAKRGRDVALRCDSISGHVTLYWYRQTLGQGSEVLTYSQSDAQRDKSGRPSGRFSAERPERSVSTLKIQRTEQGDSAVYLCASSCDPSGDEQYFGPGTRLTVT.

The V and J genes are TRBV19 and TRBJ1-2; 7 positions match TRBD1. Germline lookup yields CDR1 LNHDA and CDR2 SQIVND (reference sequence). The CDR3 is 14 residues long. V shed 5 bases, J shed 6 bases, and the junction held 9 bases outside the gene matches. CDR3 sequence: CASSSTDRSDGYTF. CDR3 DNA: TGTGCCAGTAGTTCGACGGACAGGTCTGATGGCTACACCTTC.

The rearrangement uses TRBV5-1 and TRBJ1-1, with D possibly TRBD1 on 5 matching bases. The CDR3 has 11 residues. Germline CDR1 is SGHRS and CDR2 is YFSETQ. V shed 0 bases and J shed 11 bases, with 8 bases lying between them. The CDR3: CASSLEGRAFF. The CDR3 nucleotides are TGCGCCAGCAGCTTGGAGGGGAGGGCTTTCTTT.

The chain links TRBV28 to TRBJ1-5; 7 nucleotides match TRBD1. Unmatched junction bases numbered 5, after V lost 7 bases and J lost 5 bases. Germline V gene lookup returns CDR1 MDHEN and CDR2 SYDVKM. The CDR3 totals 13 residues. The CDR3 coding sequence is TGTGCCAGCACCGGACAGGTTCATCAGCCCCAGCATTTT. It encodes CASTGQVHQPQHF. The full variable domain, with the rest looked up from reference TRBV28 and TRBJ1-5, is DVKVTQSSRYLVKRTGEKVFLECVQDMDHENMFWYRQDPGLGLRLIYFSYDVKMKEKGDIPEGYSVSREKKERFSLILESASTNQTSMYLCASTGQVHQPQHFGDGTRLSIL.

V usage is TRBV2 and J usage is TRBJ1-1; D gene ambiguous. The CDR3 is 11 amino acids. V was trimmed by 3 bases and J by 7 bases, leaving 6 bases between them. Germline V gene data show CDR1 as SNHLY and CDR2 as FYNNEI. CDR3 residues: CASSERFEAFF. The CDR3 coding sequence is TGTGCCAGCAGTGAGCGGTTTGAAGCTTTCTTT.

The chain is built from TRBV7-9 and TRBJ2-6; 10 bases map to TRBD2. With V trimmed by 4 bases and J by 2 bases, 2 bases remained unmatched. The CDR3 has 16 amino acids. Per germline, CDR1 SEHNR and CDR2 FQNEAQ (reference sequence). As DNA, the CDR3 is TGTGCCAGCAGCTCTAGCGGGAGTCCTGGGGCCAACGTCCTGACTTTC. Its translation: CASSSSGSPGANVLTF.

V gene TRBV4-1 combines with J gene TRBJ1-3; the match to TRBD1 covers 8 bases. The CDR3 loop spans 16 amino acids. Germline V gives CDR1 MGHRA, CDR2 YSYEKL. Unmatched junction bases numbered 8, after V lost 4 bases and J lost 3 bases. As DNA, the CDR3 is TGCGCCAGCAGCCTTATCCTGACAGGGGATGGAAACACCATATATTTT. Translating it yields CASSLILTGDGNTIYF.

A single count supports this clone. This chain links TRBV6-5 with TRBJ1-1; 7 bases agree with TRBD1. The CDR3 loop spans 13 amino acids. Germline CDR1 and CDR2: MNHEY and SVGAGI. Losses at the gene ends were 4 bases for V and 8 bases for J; bases not matched to a gene: 7. The CDR3 DNA reads as TGTGCCAGCAGTTCTACACAGGGGCGCGAAGCTTTCTTT. It encodes CASSSTQGREAFF.

The chain recombines TRBV4-1 with TRBJ2-1, with TRBD2 matching over 9 bases. In germline, CDR1 is MGHRA, CDR2 YSYEKL. V was clipped by 0 bases and J by 4 bases; unmatched bases: 7. The CDR3 contains 17 residues. DNA of the CDR3: TGCGCCAGCAGCCAAGATCGGGGGACTAGCAGTTACAATGAGCAGTTCTTC. Amino acids: CASSQDRGTSSYNEQFF.

The gene calls are TRBV2 and TRBJ2-7, with D possibly matching TRBD2 (7 bases). Trimming removed 6 bases at V and 3 bases at J, with 18 bases between. This CDR3 has 15 amino acids. Germline V CDR1 and CDR2: SNHLY, FYNNEI. The CDR3 loop is CASSKGGAAFYEQYF. For the CDR3, the DNA is TGTGCCAGCAGCAAGGGGGGGGCAGCCTTCTACGAGCAGTACTTC.

This clone was detected only once. Written as DNA, the CDR3 is TGTGCCAGCACCCGCAAGACTAGCGAGTACAATGAGCAGTTCTTC. Amino acid sequence: CASTRKTSEYNEQFF. The rearrangement links TRBV5-4 to TRBJ2-1; 8 nucleotides line up with TRBD2. V was clipped by 6 bases and J by 4 bases; unmatched bases: 9. CDR3 length equals 15 residues. The germline gives CDR1 SGHNT, CDR2 YYREEE (reference sequence).

This clone was seen just once. The V call is TRBV9, the J call TRBJ2-7; 8 nucleotides align to TRBD2. V was pared by 3 bases and J by 2 bases, with 4 bases of the junction left unmatched. Germline V gene sequence: CDR1 SGDLS, CDR2 YYNGEE. The CDR3 has 14 residues. CDR3 residues: CASSEGTSAYEQYF. CDR3 DNA: TGTGCCAGCAGCGAGGGGACTAGTGCCTACGAGCAGTACTTC.

This clone was seen just once. The chain carries TRBV7-8 and TRBJ2-3, with D possibly TRBD2 on 5 matching bases. From germline, CDR1 is SGHVS and CDR2 FQNEAQ. The CDR3 is 14 amino acids. Trimming pared 2 bases from V and 3 bases from J, leaving 9 bases between. This chain's CDR3 is CASSLTLGTDTQYF. The CDR3 nucleotides read TGTGCCAGCAGCTTAACACTAGGTACAGATACGCAGTATTTT.